This T cell receptor beta chain was captured in a study of long-term antiretroviral therapy in people with HIV. Study conclusions and caveats: The range of CDR3 lengths in HIV repertoires proved narrower than that found in controls.

The immunoSEQ assay was v3.0, run at survey level. The assay was immunoSEQ multiplex PCR, and TCRdb's table has in-frame clones only and misses some. Here the sample spans 25,000 to 30,000 clones, about 94% being singletons. The CDR3 is made up of 14 amino acids. With V trimmed by 4 bases and J by 5 bases, 5 bases remained unmatched. Looked up from germline, CDR1 is SGHAT and CDR2 is FQNNGV. With regard to this clone: As yet, its antigen is unknown.

The rearrangement links TRBV11-2 to TRBJ2-5; 9 bases line up with TRBD1. The source material was unsorted PBMCs, sampled 7.4 years after starting antiretroviral therapy. The receptor was derived from a man aged 45-65 years with HIV. CDR3 nucleotides: TGTGCCAGCAGCTCGACAGGGGGAGGGGAGACCCAGTACTTC. It codes for CASSSTGGGETQYF.